A selection of T cell receptor beta chains follows, all from one sample in a study of shared clonotypes between healthy human individuals. Assay used: immunoSEQ multiplex PCR; TCRdb lists only in-frame clones, some missing. The sample records about 510,000 clones, 60% to 80% being singletons. The sequencing sample was made of PBMCs. The receptors come from a woman between 35 and 50 years old in good health. Some clones in this sample may be carry-over from other donors' samples. CDR3s include the opening cysteine and the closing phenylalanine or tryptophan. The D gene is left open where the match is weak. Expanded clones get a size class; other rows say once, few or many, or leave the size out.

len: 17
abundance: many
j_gene: TRBJ1-1
d_gene: TRBD1
v_gene: TRBV19
CDR3aa: CASTPVPHRGMNTEAFF
CDR3nt: TGTGCCAGTACCCCTGTCCCCCACAGGGGCATGAACACTGAAGCTTTCTTT

len: 15
abundance: once
j_gene: TRBJ2-1
d_gene: -
v_gene: TRBV28
CDR3aa: CASSLGRDNYNEQFF
CDR3nt: TGTGCCAGCAGTTTAGGTCGGGACAACTACAATGAGCAGTTCTTC

len: 15
abundance: -
j_gene: TRBJ1-1
d_gene: TRBD1
v_gene: TRBV5-5
CDR3aa: CASSFLGTAGTEAFF
CDR3nt: TGTGCCAGCAGCTTTCTAGGGACAGCGGGCACTGAAGCTTTCTTT

len: 15
abundance: -
j_gene: TRBJ2-2
d_gene: TRBD1
v_gene: TRBV5-1
CDR3aa: CASSSRTGGSGELFF
CDR3nt: TGCGCCAGCAGCTCCCGGACAGGGGGCTCCGGGGAGCTGTTTTTT

len: 15
abundance: -
j_gene: TRBJ2-3
d_gene: TRBD2
v_gene: TRBV4-1
CDR3aa: CASSQDRREEKSQYF
CDR3nt: TGCGCCAGCAGCCAAGATCGACGGGAGGAGAAGTCGCAGTATTTT

len: 11
abundance: -
j_gene: TRBJ2-5
d_gene: -
v_gene: TRBV6-1
CDR3aa: CASLRWDILHF
CDR3nt: TGTGCCAGCCTAAGATGGGACATCTTGCACTTC

len: 15
abundance: -
j_gene: TRBJ1-1
d_gene: TRBD1
v_gene: TRBV30
CDR3aa: CAWSARTGGDTEAFF
CDR3nt: TGTGCCTGGAGTGCGAGGACAGGGGGAGATACTGAAGCTTTCTTT

len: 15
abundance: -
j_gene: TRBJ2-7
d_gene: -
v_gene: TRBV9
CDR3aa: CASSVGPGRVYEQYF
CDR3nt: TGTGCCAGCAGCGTAGGGCCGGGACGGGTCTACGAGCAGTACTTC

len: 14
abundance: -
j_gene: TRBJ2-2
d_gene: TRBD2
v_gene: TRBV30
CDR3aa: CAWSVGLAGGELFF
CDR3nt: TGTGCCTGGAGTGTGGGGCTAGCGGGCGGGGAGCTGTTTTTT

len: 11
abundance: many
j_gene: TRBJ1-2
d_gene: -
v_gene: TRBV28
CDR3aa: CASSSPRGYTF
CDR3nt: TGTGCCAGCAGCAGTCCTCGGGGCTACACCTTC

len: 14
abundance: -
j_gene: TRBJ1-3
d_gene: -
v_gene: TRBV5-6
CDR3aa: CASSLALSGNTIYF
CDR3nt: TGTGCCAGCAGCTTGGCCCTGAGCGGAAACACCATATATTTT

len: 13
abundance: many
j_gene: TRBJ2-2
d_gene: -
v_gene: TRBV18
CDR3aa: CASSPWETGELFF
CDR3nt: TGTGCCAGCTCACCATGGGAAACCGGGGAGCTGTTTTTT

len: 13
abundance: -
j_gene: TRBJ2-5
d_gene: -
v_gene: TRBV5-1
CDR3aa: CASSLGGSETQYF
CDR3nt: TGCGCCAGCAGCTTGGGTGGTAGTGAGACCCAGTACTTC

len: 16
abundance: few
j_gene: TRBJ2-1
d_gene: -
v_gene: TRBV5-1
CDR3aa: CASSLGWGLSGNEQFF
CDR3nt: TGCGCCAGCAGCTTGGGTTGGGGGTTGAGTGGCAATGAGCAGTTCTTC

len: 16
abundance: many
j_gene: TRBJ2-1
d_gene: TRBD2
v_gene: TRBV7-8
CDR3aa: CASSPVYGLAGHEQFF
CDR3nt: TGTGCCAGCAGCCCCGTGTATGGACTAGCGGGCCATGAGCAGTTCTTC

len: 14
abundance: few
j_gene: TRBJ1-3
d_gene: -
v_gene: TRBV6-5
CDR3aa: CASLEGRTGNTIYF
CDR3nt: TGTGCCAGCCTCGAGGGACGCACTGGAAACACCATATATTTT

len: 15
abundance: -
j_gene: TRBJ2-3
d_gene: -
v_gene: TRBV7-9
CDR3aa: CASSFPGGGTDTQYF
CDR3nt: TGTGCCAGCAGCTTTCCAGGCGGAGGCACAGATACGCAGTATTTT

len: 18
abundance: -
j_gene: TRBJ2-1
d_gene: -
v_gene: TRBV4-1
CDR3aa: CASSQAYRDTKGVNEQFF
CDR3nt: TGCGCCAGCAGCCAAGCCTACCGGGACACCAAAGGGGTTAATGAGCAGTTCTTC

len: 18
abundance: -
j_gene: TRBJ2-6
d_gene: TRBD1
v_gene: TRBV9
CDR3aa: CASSVTTAGGSGANVLTF
CDR3nt: TGTGCCAGCAGCGTCACAACTGCAGGGGGCTCTGGGGCCAACGTCCTGACTTTC

len: 14
abundance: -
j_gene: TRBJ2-7
d_gene: -
v_gene: TRBV9
CDR3aa: CASSVGGLVYEQYF
CDR3nt: TGTGCCAGCAGCGTAGGGGGGCTAGTCTACGAGCAGTACTTC

len: 14
abundance: -
j_gene: TRBJ1-1
d_gene: -
v_gene: TRBV19
CDR3aa: CASRVGSLGTEAFF
CDR3nt: TGTGCCAGTAGAGTAGGGTCGCTGGGCACTGAAGCTTTCTTT

len: 15
abundance: many
j_gene: TRBJ1-2
d_gene: TRBD1
v_gene: TRBV5-1
CDR3aa: CASSTGTAQNYGYTF
CDR3nt: TGCGCCAGCAGCACCGGGACAGCACAAAACTATGGCTACACCTTC

len: 14
abundance: few
j_gene: TRBJ2-2
d_gene: -
v_gene: TRBV5-1
CDR3aa: CASSEDGVTGELFF
CDR3nt: TGCGCCAGCAGCGAAGATGGGGTTACCGGGGAGCTGTTTTTT

len: 13
abundance: -
j_gene: TRBJ1-2
d_gene: -
v_gene: TRBV2
CDR3aa: CASSDGWDYGYTF
CDR3nt: TGTGCCAGCAGTGATGGCTGGGACTATGGCTACACCTTC

len: 12
abundance: -
j_gene: TRBJ1-4
d_gene: -
v_gene: TRBV2
CDR3aa: CASSDHNEKLFF
CDR3nt: TGTGCCAGCAGTGATCATAATGAAAAACTGTTTTTT

len: 15
abundance: once
j_gene: TRBJ1-5
d_gene: TRBD1
v_gene: TRBV7-2
CDR3aa: CASSIDRAANQPQHF
CDR3nt: TGTGCCAGCAGCATTGACAGGGCCGCTAATCAGCCCCAGCATTTT

len: 16
abundance: once
j_gene: TRBJ2-1
d_gene: TRBD2
v_gene: TRBV10-2
CDR3aa: CASSEGAGGSPYEQFF
CDR3nt: TGCGCCAGCAGTGAGGGGGCGGGAGGATCCCCATATGAGCAGTTCTTC

len: 16
abundance: -
j_gene: TRBJ2-1
d_gene: -
v_gene: TRBV7-3
CDR3aa: CASSLRGSRGTNEQFF
CDR3nt: TGTGCCAGCAGCTTAAGGGGTAGCCGGGGGACGAATGAGCAGTTCTTC

len: 13
abundance: -
j_gene: TRBJ1-2
d_gene: -
v_gene: TRBV7-2
CDR3aa: CASSTTTGLSYTF
CDR3nt: TGTGCCAGCAGCACCACAACAGGGCTAAGCTACACCTTC

len: 13
abundance: -
j_gene: TRBJ2-3
d_gene: -
v_gene: TRBV10-3
CDR3aa: CAISDGGRDTQYF
CDR3nt: TGTGCCATCAGTGATGGAGGGCGAGATACGCAGTATTTT

len: 14
abundance: -
j_gene: TRBJ1-5
d_gene: -
v_gene: TRBV7-2
CDR3aa: CASSLEMSHQPQHF
CDR3nt: TGTGCCAGCAGCTTAGAAATGAGCCATCAGCCCCAGCATTTT

len: 14
abundance: -
j_gene: TRBJ1-1
d_gene: -
v_gene: TRBV5-1
CDR3aa: CASSLATANTEAFF
CDR3nt: TGCGCCAGCAGCTTGGCCACAGCGAACACTGAAGCTTTCTTT

len: 13
abundance: -
j_gene: TRBJ2-1
d_gene: -
v_gene: TRBV2
CDR3aa: CASTDLSYNEQFF
CDR3nt: TGTGCCAGCACGGACCTCTCCTACAATGAGCAGTTCTTC

len: 16
abundance: -
j_gene: TRBJ1-5
d_gene: -
v_gene: TRBV6-5
CDR3aa: CASSYGGPGSNQPQHF
CDR3nt: TGTGCCAGCAGTTACGGGGGGCCAGGAAGCAATCAGCCCCAGCATTTT

len: 13
abundance: -
j_gene: TRBJ1-2
d_gene: TRBD1
v_gene: TRBV6-6
CDR3aa: CASSYTGVSGYTF
CDR3nt: TGTGCCAGCAGTTACACAGGGGTAAGCGGCTACACCTTC

len: 14
abundance: -
j_gene: TRBJ2-7
d_gene: TRBD2
v_gene: TRBV5-4
CDR3aa: CASSPGLGFYEQYF
CDR3nt: TGTGCCAGCAGCCCGGGACTAGGTTTCTACGAGCAGTACTTC

len: 12
abundance: once
j_gene: TRBJ2-7
d_gene: TRBD1
v_gene: TRBV7-3
CDR3aa: CASSLTETGGYF
CDR3nt: TGTGCCAGCAGCTTAACCGAGACAGGGGGGTACTTC